Below are 25 T cell receptor beta chains sequenced from a single sample in a study of control samples from healthy donors and cancer patients. Repertoires were generated with immunoSEQ multiplex PCR, while TCRdb's copy carries only in-frame clones and drops some. Of approximately 66,000 clones listed, roughly 89% are singletons. Sequencing input: PBMCs. All receptors derive from a man in his sixties with colorectal cancer.

V is TRBV5-6 and J is TRBJ2-5, with 7 bases aligning to TRBD1. V gave up 3 bases and J gave up 2 bases; unmatched junction bases: 1. Germline CDR1 reads SGHDT; CDR2 reads YYEEEE. The CDR3 extends over 13 amino acids. The CDR3 DNA reads TGTGCCAGCAGCTCGGACAGGCAAGAGACCCAGTACTTC. This sequence encodes CASSSDRQETQYF.

A single count supports this clone. The J gene is TRBJ2-1, the V gene TRBV5-1, with D perhaps matching TRBD2 (7 bases). The CDR3 covers 15 residues. Trimming took 4 bases from V and 5 from J, leaving 16 bases between them. The germline V gene has CDR1 SGHRS and CDR2 YFSETQ. Here the CDR3 reads CASSRGGGADNEQFF. CDR3 DNA: TGCGCCAGCAGCCGGGGAGGGGGAGCAGACAATGAGCAGTTCTTC.

The V and J genes are TRBV6-1 and TRBJ2-7, with unresolved D. Looked up from germline, CDR1 is MNHNS and CDR2 is SASEGT. Trimming cost V 1 base and J 3 bases, with 7 bases left between them. The CDR3 runs 13 residues. The CDR3 is CASSEVRNYEQYF. CDR3 nucleotide sequence: TGTGCCAGCAGTGAAGTGAGAAACTACGAGCAGTACTTC.

The CDR3 loop is CASSLSSPGSGGYNEQFF. The CDR3 DNA reads as TGCGCCAGCAGCTTGAGCTCTCCCGGGAGCGGGGGCTACAATGAGCAGTTCTTC. This sequence joins TRBV5-1 and TRBJ2-1, with 8 bases lining up with TRBD2. CDR1 is SGHRS and CDR2 is YFSETQ in the germline V gene. The CDR3 has 18 amino acids. The V segment lost 1 base and the J segment 3 bases; nucleotides outside the gene matches: 12.

This chain uses TRBV4-1 with TRBJ2-2; a possible D gene is TRBD1 (6 bases). Trimming shortened V by 2 bases and J by 6 bases, and 13 bases separated the two germline ends. Germline-derived CDR1 and CDR2 are MGHRA and YSYEKL. The CDR3 totals 15 residues. The CDR3 spells CASSQPPRGAGELFF. The CDR3 region has the DNA TGCGCCAGCAGCCAACCCCCCAGGGGAGCCGGGGAGCTGTTTTTT.

The rearrangement links TRBV19 to TRBJ1-2; D is unclear. This CDR3 has 13 amino acids. V was clipped by 2 bases and J by 6 bases, with 10 bases between them. CDR1 and CDR2 from the germline V gene are LNHDA and SQIVND (reference sequence). CDR3 residues: CASSITPEDGYTF. The CDR3 DNA reads TGTGCCAGTAGTATAACCCCGGAGGATGGCTACACCTTC.

The chain employs TRBV28 and TRBJ1-4, with 7 bases aligning to TRBD1. The CDR3 has 17 residues. CDR1 is MDHEN and CDR2 is SYDVKM in the germline V gene. The V and J ends lost 6 bases and 0 bases, in that order; junction bases with no gene match: 10. This CDR3 reads CASSPTGARTTNEKLFF. Here the CDR3 DNA reads TGTGCCAGCAGCCCTACAGGGGCAAGGACAACTAATGAAAAACTGTTTTTT.

In this sample, this clone turned up a few times. The CDR3 DNA is TGTGCCATCGGTGCACCTAGGCTAGGAAACACCATATATTTT. Translated, it gives CAIGAPRLGNTIYF. This chain connects TRBV10-3 to TRBJ1-3; no clear D. The CDR3 totals 14 residues. Germline values: CDR1 ENHRY, CDR2 SYGVKD. The ends were cut back, 8 bases at V and 4 bases at J, with 15 bases in the middle.

This clone was detected a few times. This chain uses TRBV6-5 with TRBJ2-5; no reliable D call. Germline values: CDR1 MNHEY, CDR2 SVGAGI. V shed 8 bases and J shed 12 bases, with 19 bases lying between them. The length of the CDR3 is 12 residues. As DNA, the CDR3 is TGTGCCAGCTACCCCGCGGCCGGAGTGAAGTACTTC. This sequence encodes CASYPAAGVKYF.

This rearrangement joins TRBV7-8 to TRBJ1-5; possibly TRBD1 for D (5 bases). The CDR3 length is 14 residues. The V end was cut by 5 bases, the J end by 4 bases, with 12 bases between. CDR1 SGHVS and CDR2 FQNEAQ come from the germline V gene. The CDR3: CASSRDRQNQPQHF. The CDR3 DNA is TGTGCCAGCAGCCGAGACAGACAAAATCAGCCCCAGCATTTT.

J is TRBJ1-2 and V is TRBV3-1 (or the pseudogene TRBV3-2), with D tentatively TRBD1 (6 bases). The V end was cut by 1 base, the J end by 10 bases, with 16 bases between. The CDR3 is 14 residues long. The germline V gene encodes CDR1 LGHDT and CDR2 YNNKEL (reference sequence). In DNA form, the CDR3 reads TGTGCCAGCAGCCAAGGGGGGGCCGCCGAGGACTACACCTTC. The encoded protein is CASSQGGAAEDYTF.

V usage is TRBV2 and J usage is TRBJ2-2; unclear D gene. Trimming removed 5 bases at V and 6 bases at J, with 10 bases between. The CDR3 length is 13 residues. The germline gives CDR1 SNHLY, CDR2 FYNNEI. The CDR3 here is CASSFYIPGELFF. Here the CDR3 DNA reads TGTGCCAGCAGTTTTTATATCCCCGGGGAGCTGTTTTTT.

The J gene is TRBJ2-1, the V gene TRBV5-4; the match to TRBD2 covers 10 bases. V lost 7 bases and J lost 0; bases outside the gene matches: 10. This CDR3 spans 17 amino acids. Germline CDR1 is SGHNT and CDR2 is YYREEE (reference sequence). CDR3 nucleotide sequence: TGTGCCAGCGCGGGTAGCGGGGGGCCGTACTCCTACAATGAGCAGTTCTTC. Translation: CASAGSGGPYSYNEQFF.

The rearrangement uses TRBV5-1 and TRBJ2-2; TRBD1 aligns across 8 bases. J lost 4 bases, V lost 2 bases, and 19 bases had no gene match. Germline-derived CDR1 and CDR2 are SGHRS and YFSETQ. CDR3 size: 20 residues. The CDR3 sequence: CASSFGGRLLGQGGTGELFF. The CDR3 nucleotides read TGCGCCAGCAGCTTTGGCGGTCGGCTTCTAGGACAGGGAGGCACCGGGGAGCTGTTTTTT.

This clone showed up just a few times. The gene calls are TRBV5-5 and TRBJ2-2, with D perhaps matching TRBD1 or TRBD2 (5 bases each). V was clipped by 3 bases and J by 6 bases, with 12 bases between them. The CDR3 runs 14 residues. The germline V gene has CDR1 SGHKS and CDR2 YYEKEE (reference sequence). The CDR3 DNA reads as TGTGCCAGCAGCTGGGACGGACTCTCCGGGGAGCTGTTTTTT. This gives the protein CASSWDGLSGELFF.

This chain uses TRBV2 with TRBJ2-3; D uncertain. The CDR3 runs 12 residues. The V end was cut by 5 bases, the J end by 3 bases, with 6 bases between. CDR1 is SNHLY and CDR2 is FYNNEI in the germline V gene. The CDR3 loop reads CASSPRTDTQYF. The CDR3 DNA reads TGTGCCAGCAGTCCCAGAACAGATACGCAGTATTTT.

This chain uses TRBV9 with TRBJ2-2, with D hard to call. V lost 5 bases and J 5 bases, leaving 7 bases between the germline ends. There are 12 residues in the CDR3. Germline assignment: CDR1 SGDLS and CDR2 YYNGEE. CDR3 amino acids: CASRADTGELFF. DNA for the CDR3: TGTGCCAGCAGAGCAGATACCGGGGAGCTGTTTTTT.

The V call is TRBV5-1, the J call TRBJ2-7; no clear D gene. V was trimmed by 4 bases and J by 0 bases, leaving 17 bases between them. CDR1 and CDR2 from the germline V gene are SGHRS and YFSETQ. The CDR3 length is 16 residues. CDR3 in amino acids: CASSPLAGRSSYEQYF. CDR3 sequence (DNA): TGCGCCAGCAGCCCCCTGGCAGGTCGGAGCTCCTACGAGCAGTACTTC. The complete variable domain, with remaining parts taken from reference TRBV5-1 and TRBJ2-7, reads KAGVTQTPRYLIKTRGQQVTLSCSPISGHRSVSWYQQTPGQGLQFLFEYFSETQRNKGNFPGRFSGRQFSNSRSEMNVSTLELGDSALYLCASSPLAGRSSYEQYFGPGTRLTVT.

CDR3 bases: TGCGCCAGCAGCTTCTATAACACCGGGGAGCTGTTTTTT. Translation gives CASSFYNTGELFF. This chain connects TRBV5-1 to TRBJ2-2; no firm D call. The CDR3 consists of 13 residues. V lost 2 bases and J 2 bases, leaving 4 bases between the germline ends. Germline CDR1 is SGHRS and CDR2 is YFSETQ. The complete variable domain, with remaining parts taken from reference TRBV5-1 and TRBJ2-2, reads KAGVTQTPRYLIKTRGQQVTLSCSPISGHRSVSWYQQTPGQGLQFLFEYFSETQRNKGNFPGRFSGRQFSNSRSEMNVSTLELGDSALYLCASSFYNTGELFFGEGSRLTVL.

The chain has TRBV9 and TRBJ2-7; the D is unclear. Trimming took off 1 base at V and 0 bases at J, with 2 bases between the two ends. This CDR3 is built from 12 residues. In germline, CDR1 is SGDLS, CDR2 YYNGEE. In nucleotides, the CDR3 is TGTGCCAGCAGCGTAAACTCCTACGAGCAGTACTTC. Its translation is CASSVNSYEQYF.

This clone is classed as medium-sized. This chain links TRBV27 with TRBJ1-5; the D gene is possibly TRBD1 (5 bases). Trimming took off 5 bases at V and 2 bases at J, with 10 bases between the two ends. This CDR3 is 14 amino acids long. Germline loops: CDR1 MNHEY, CDR2 SMNVEV (reference sequence). For the CDR3, the DNA is TGTGCCAGCAGTGCCCCGGGGGGCAATCAGCCCCAGCATTTT. Its protein is CASSAPGGNQPQHF.

This rearrangement joins TRBV28 to TRBJ2-5, with 7 bases matching TRBD1. CDR1 is MDHEN, CDR2 SYDVKM, per germline. V trimming: 5 bases; J trimming: 7 bases; junction bases outside the gene matches: 10. This CDR3 comprises 14 residues. The CDR3 region has the DNA TGTGCCAGCAGTGGGTACAGGGGACCGGGGACCCAGTACTTC. The encoded protein is CASSGYRGPGTQYF.

The rearrangement joins TRBV29-1 to TRBJ2-1; 7 positions match TRBD2. There are 15 residues in the CDR3. Trimming cost V 1 base and J 6 bases; bases outside gene matches: 9. From germline, CDR1 is SQVTM and CDR2 ANQGSEA. The CDR3 region has the DNA TGCAGCGTTGAAGGGGGAGGGGCCCGGGTCAATGAGCAGTTCTTC. It yields the protein CSVEGGGARVNEQFF.

The chain joins TRBV6-5 to TRBJ2-5, with 7 bases fitting TRBD1. V shed 6 bases and J 1 base; nucleotides not matched to a gene: 5. Germline V gene sequence: CDR1 MNHEY, CDR2 SVGAGI. This CDR3 is 14 amino acids long. The CDR3 is CASSRQGFQETQYF. CDR3 DNA sequence: TGTGCCAGCAGCCGACAGGGATTCCAAGAGACCCAGTACTTC.

The genes are TRBV5-4 and TRBJ2-1; 13 bases match TRBD2. The junction had 14 bases not matched to a gene; V was cut back by 0 bases and J by 5 bases. The CDR3 runs 20 residues. Germline lookup yields CDR1 SGHNT and CDR2 YYREEE (reference sequence). CDR3 sequence: CASSLVGTSGVPLRHNEQFF. In DNA, the CDR3 is TGTGCCAGCAGCTTGGTTGGGACTAGCGGGGTGCCCCTAAGGCACAATGAGCAGTTCTTC. Looking up the rest from reference TRBV5-4 and TRBJ2-1 gives the full variable domain: ETGVTQSPTHLIKTRGQQVTLRCSSQSGHNTVSWYQQALGQGPQFIFQYYREEENGRGNFPPRFSGLQFPNYSSELNVNALELDDSALYLCASSLVGTSGVPLRHNEQFFGPGTRLTVL.